Listed below are T cell receptor beta chains from one sample, sequenced in a study of graft-versus-host responses after intestinal transplantation. Repertoires were generated with immunoSEQ multiplex PCR, while TCRdb's copy carries only in-frame clones and drops some. The sample records about 51,000 clones, 89% being singletons. Their antigens are not known. Sample: unstimulated CD4+ T cells sorted from spleen or lymph node cells, taken before transplant. All receptors derive from a human donor who was the organ donor for an intestinal transplant. Both conserved end residues are part of each CDR3. Each record gives: clone size, V gene, J gene, D gene, CDR3 DNA, CDR3 protein. D genes are given only for firm matches. Only some rows state a clone size, as once, few, many or a class for expanded clones.

abundance: -; v_gene: TRBV19; j_gene: TRBJ2-7; d_gene: TRBD1; CDR3nt: TGTGCCAGTAGTAAAGGGACAGGGAGCTCCTACGAGCAGTACTTC; CDR3aa: CASSKGTGSSYEQYF
abundance: -; v_gene: TRBV27; j_gene: TRBJ2-7; d_gene: -; CDR3nt: TGTGCCAGCAGTGCCTGGACAGCCCAAGGGACCTACGAGCAGTACTTC; CDR3aa: CASSAWTAQGTYEQYF
abundance: -; v_gene: TRBV5-1; j_gene: TRBJ2-1; d_gene: TRBD2; CDR3nt: TGCGCCAGCAGGGGTACAGTTCTAGCGGGAGGGTCCTACAATGAGCAGTTCTTC; CDR3aa: CASRGTVLAGGSYNEQFF
abundance: -; v_gene: TRBV19; j_gene: TRBJ2-1; d_gene: -; CDR3nt: TGTGCCAGTAGAGACCGGAGACATGAGCAGTTCTTC; CDR3aa: CASRDRRHEQFF
abundance: few; v_gene: TRBV7-9; j_gene: TRBJ2-3; d_gene: TRBD2; CDR3nt: TGTGCCAGCAGCTTACTAGCGGGATCGATAGATACGCAGTATTTT; CDR3aa: CASSLLAGSIDTQYF
abundance: once; v_gene: TRBV18; j_gene: TRBJ1-4; d_gene: TRBD1; CDR3nt: TGTGCCAGCTCACCGGTGGACAGGGAAGGTGAAAAACTGTTTTTT; CDR3aa: CASSPVDREGEKLFF
abundance: few; v_gene: TRBV7-2; j_gene: TRBJ2-2; d_gene: TRBD2; CDR3nt: TGTGCCAGCAGCTCGGGGACTAGCGGGAGGAGCGGGGAGCTGTTTTTT; CDR3aa: CASSSGTSGRSGELFF
abundance: -; v_gene: TRBV18; j_gene: TRBJ2-5; d_gene: -; CDR3nt: TGTGCCAGCTCACCCTTACAGTCATTTCAAGAGACCCAGTACTTC; CDR3aa: CASSPLQSFQETQYF
abundance: -; v_gene: TRBV11-2; j_gene: TRBJ2-3; d_gene: -; CDR3nt: TGTGCCAGCAGCTTCCGCCCCGAGAGCACAGATACGCAGTATTTT; CDR3aa: CASSFRPESTDTQYF
abundance: -; v_gene: TRBV6-5; j_gene: TRBJ2-5; d_gene: -; CDR3nt: TGTGCCAGCAGTCGGGGTCTCAAAGAGACCCAGTACTTC; CDR3aa: CASSRGLKETQYF
abundance: -; v_gene: TRBV28; j_gene: TRBJ2-7; d_gene: TRBD2; CDR3nt: TGTGCCAGCAGCCCCCGGGGGGTATTGGCCTACGAGCAGTACTTC; CDR3aa: CASSPRGVLAYEQYF
abundance: -; v_gene: TRBV2; j_gene: TRBJ1-2; d_gene: -; CDR3nt: TGTGCCAGCAGTGAACGGGGGGGCTACACCTTC; CDR3aa: CASSERGGYTF
abundance: -; v_gene: TRBV28; j_gene: TRBJ1-2; d_gene: -; CDR3nt: TGTGCCAGCAGCCCAATGGGCCACTATGGCTACACCTTC; CDR3aa: CASSPMGHYGYTF
abundance: -; v_gene: TRBV19; j_gene: TRBJ2-3; d_gene: TRBD2; CDR3nt: TGTGCCAGTAGTAGAGTCAGAAGCGGGAGGTTTACCACAGATACGCAGTATTTT; CDR3aa: CASSRVRSGRFTTDTQYF
abundance: -; v_gene: TRBV9; j_gene: TRBJ2-1; d_gene: -; CDR3nt: TGTGCCAGCAGCGTAGCCATAGGGGGTGCGGATGAGCAGTTCTTC; CDR3aa: CASSVAIGGADEQFF
abundance: -; v_gene: TRBV15; j_gene: TRBJ2-5; d_gene: -; CDR3nt: TGTGCCACCAGCAGACCTAGGACAGAAGAGACCCAGTACTTC; CDR3aa: CATSRPRTEETQYF
abundance: -; v_gene: TRBV9; j_gene: TRBJ1-3; d_gene: -; CDR3nt: TGTGCCAGCAGCGTAGCGGCGGGGACTGCCTCTGGAAACACCATATATTTT; CDR3aa: CASSVAAGTASGNTIYF
abundance: few; v_gene: TRBV5-1; j_gene: TRBJ2-1; d_gene: TRBD1; CDR3nt: TGCGCCAGCAGCTCGTGGCTATCCGGGACAGGGGAGGTTGAGCAGTTCTTC; CDR3aa: CASSSWLSGTGEVEQFF
abundance: -; v_gene: TRBV9; j_gene: TRBJ1-1; d_gene: -; CDR3nt: TGTGCCAGCAGCGCCCCTGAACAGGGAGGGATGAACACTGAAGCTTTCTTT; CDR3aa: CASSAPEQGGMNTEAFF
abundance: -; v_gene: TRBV10-3; j_gene: TRBJ2-7; d_gene: TRBD1; CDR3nt: TGTGCCATCAGTCAGGGACAGGGGTGGTACGAGCAGTACTTC; CDR3aa: CAISQGQGWYEQYF
abundance: -; v_gene: TRBV30; j_gene: TRBJ2-3; d_gene: -; CDR3nt: TGTGCCTGGATAATTGACTTCCCCACAGATACGCAGTATTTT; CDR3aa: CAWIIDFPTDTQYF
abundance: -; v_gene: TRBV7-2; j_gene: TRBJ1-3; d_gene: -; CDR3nt: TGTGCCAGCAGCCCGCGGGGGCTAGTTGGAAACACCATATATTTT; CDR3aa: CASSPRGLVGNTIYF
abundance: few; v_gene: TRBV7-8; j_gene: TRBJ2-3; d_gene: -; CDR3nt: TGTGCCAGCAGCTTAGATGTGGACTTCGGAACGCAGTATTTT; CDR3aa: CASSLDVDFGTQYF
abundance: -; v_gene: TRBV28; j_gene: TRBJ1-3; d_gene: -; CDR3nt: TGTGCCAGCAACTCAATCGGGGGAAACACCATATATTTT; CDR3aa: CASNSIGGNTIYF
abundance: -; v_gene: TRBV18; j_gene: TRBJ2-1; d_gene: TRBD2; CDR3nt: TGTGCCAGCTCACCTGGGACTAGCGGCTACAATGAGCAGTTCTTC; CDR3aa: CASSPGTSGYNEQFF
abundance: -; v_gene: TRBV18; j_gene: TRBJ2-5; d_gene: -; CDR3nt: TGTGCCAGCTCACCCCTCCCCCAGGCGTTGGAGACCCAGTACTTC; CDR3aa: CASSPLPQALETQYF
abundance: -; v_gene: TRBV2; j_gene: TRBJ1-1; d_gene: TRBD1; CDR3nt: TGTGCCAGCACCGGGACAGGGGGGGGGAACACTGAAGCTTTCTTT; CDR3aa: CASTGTGGGNTEAFF
abundance: few; v_gene: TRBV28; j_gene: TRBJ1-2; d_gene: TRBD1; CDR3nt: TGTGCCAGCAGTTCCTATACAGGGGCCTATGGCTACACCTTC; CDR3aa: CASSSYTGAYGYTF